This passage covers 21 T cell receptor beta chains from one sample sequenced in a study of shared clonotypes between healthy human individuals. Profiling relied on immunoSEQ multiplex PCR, and the TCRdb table lists in-frame clones only, not all of them. The sample yields about 1.1 million clones, 75% to 85% seen once. Sequencing was done on a sample of memory CD4+ T cells from PBMCs. Subset of the sample: CD45RA-negative fraction. Receptor source: a man between 18 and 35 years old in good health. Some clones in this sample may be carry-over from other donors' samples.

The J gene is TRBJ1-1, the V gene TRBV6-1; the match to TRBD1 covers 8 bases. This CDR3 region has 15 residues. Germline V lookup: CDR1 MNHNS, CDR2 SASEGT. Trimming cost V 5 bases and J 2 bases; bases outside gene matches: 7. CDR3 loop: CASSQLGQGNTEAFF. CDR3 DNA: TGTGCCAGCAGTCAACTTGGACAGGGAAACACTGAAGCTTTCTTT.

This clone turned up a few times. The V and J genes are TRBV7-9 and TRBJ1-2; D remains ambiguous. CDR3 length equals 11 residues. Trimming pared 8 bases from V and 4 bases from J, leaving 8 bases between. Looked up from germline, CDR1 is SEHNR and CDR2 is FQNEAQ (reference sequence). CDR3 in DNA: TGTGCCAGCTCCAGGACCTATGGCTACACCTTC. This gives the protein CASSRTYGYTF.

The chain has TRBV15 and TRBJ2-1, with 7 bases identical to TRBD2. The germline CDR1 and CDR2 sequences are LNHNV and YYDKDF (reference sequence). Trimming cost V 2 bases and J 10 bases; bases outside gene matches: 14. The CDR3 extends over 16 amino acids. The CDR3, as DNA: TGTGCCACCAGCAGACCGTGGGGGAGGGCCATAAACGAGCAGTTCTTC. This translates into CATSRPWGRAINEQFF.

This clone has only a few counts. CDR3 protein: CASSIDTSGEQFF. CDR3 bases: TGTGCCAGTAGTATAGATACTAGTGGTGAGCAGTTCTTC. This sequence joins TRBV19 and TRBJ2-1; tentative D call: TRBD2 (5 bases). The CDR3 has 13 residues. Per germline, CDR1 LNHDA and CDR2 SQIVND (reference sequence). V gave up 0 bases and J gave up 9 bases, with 9 bases separating them.

The CDR3 DNA sequence: TGTGCCAGCAGTGAGGGGATCCTGGGGAGCGCAGATACGCAGTATTTT. Protein: CASSEGILGSADTQYF. The chain uses TRBV2 and TRBJ2-3, with D perhaps TRBD2 (5 bases). CDR3 length equals 16 residues. V lost 3 bases and J lost 4, with 17 bases in between. CDR1 is SNHLY, CDR2 FYNNEI, per germline.

The V gene is TRBV6-6, the J gene TRBJ2-7; 8 bases agree with TRBD2. Trimming took 5 bases from V and 2 from J; bases not matched to a gene: 5. CDR3 length: 14 residues. The germline V gene encodes CDR1 MNHNY and CDR2 SVGAGI (reference sequence). CDR3 nucleotides: TGTGCCAGCAGTCCCTACGGGGGGGCCTACGAGCAGTACTTC. The encoded protein is CASSPYGGAYEQYF.

The gene calls are TRBV5-1 and TRBJ1-1, with no clear D. V was clipped by 2 bases and J by 5 bases, with 10 bases between them. Germline CDR1 and CDR2: SGHRS and YFSETQ. There are 13 residues in the CDR3. The CDR3 DNA is TGCGCCAGCAGCTTTAGAGGTGAGACTGAAGCTTTCTTT. Translation: CASSFRGETEAFF.

This chain links TRBV5-4 with TRBJ1-2; D is ambiguous. The germline V and J ends were trimmed by 5 bases and 4 bases, with 12 bases remaining between them. Germline-derived CDR1 and CDR2 are SGHNT and YYREEE (reference sequence). The CDR3 consists of 13 residues. CDR3 sequence: CASSPGAFYGYTF. For the CDR3, the DNA is TGTGCCAGCAGTCCCGGAGCTTTCTATGGCTACACCTTC.

This chain connects TRBV7-2 to TRBJ1-1; the D gene is possibly TRBD1 (5 bases). Germline V gene sequence: CDR1 SGHTA, CDR2 FQGNSA. V lost 5 bases and J lost 9, with 13 bases in between. This CDR3 has 12 amino acids. The CDR3 coding sequence is TGTGCCAGCAGCCGCATTCAGGGAAAAGCTTTCTTT. This translates into CASSRIQGKAFF.

The gene calls are TRBV25-1 and TRBJ1-4; the D gene is possibly TRBD1 (5 bases). V lost 7 bases and J lost 7, with 16 bases in between. The CDR3 has 14 residues. Germline-derived CDR1 and CDR2 are MGHDK and SYGVNS. In nucleotides, the CDR3 is TGTGCCAGCACCCCGTCAGGGTATAGTGAAAAACTGTTTTTT. It translates to CASTPSGYSEKLFF.

V is TRBV7-6 and J is TRBJ2-7; D perhaps matches TRBD2 (5 bases). CDR3 size: 12 residues. Germline V CDR1 and CDR2: SGHVS, FNYEAQ. Trimming removed 4 bases at V and 6 bases at J, with 10 bases between. CDR3 DNA: TGTGCCAGCAGCTACCTCCGGGGCGAGCAGTACTTC. Its translation: CASSYLRGEQYF.

The chain has TRBV18 and TRBJ1-2; D uncertain. V gave up 1 base and J gave up 9 bases, with 12 bases separating them. Germline CDR1 and CDR2: KGHSH and LQKENI. The CDR3 is made up of 13 amino acids. The CDR3 DNA follows: TGTGCCAGCTCACCACAGGGAAAGAACAGCTACACCTTC. It translates to CASSPQGKNSYTF. Together with reference TRBV18 and TRBJ1-2, the CDR3 gives the full variable domain: NAGVMQNPRHLVRRRGQEARLRCSPMKGHSHVYWYRQLPEEGLKFMVYLQKENIIDESGMPKERFSAEFPKEGPSILRIQQVVRGDSAAYFCASSPQGKNSYTFGSGTRLTVV.

This CDR3 is CASSSLSGARTDTQYF. The CDR3 coding sequence is TGTGCCAGCAGTTCCTTATCGGGGGCTCGCACAGATACGCAGTATTTT. This chain uses TRBV27 with TRBJ2-3, with D tentatively TRBD1 or TRBD2 (6 bases each). V lost 4 bases and J 1 base, leaving 15 bases between the germline ends. From germline, CDR1 is MNHEY and CDR2 SMNVEV (reference sequence). The CDR3 runs 16 residues.

This sequence joins TRBV4-2 and TRBJ1-3; maybe TRBD1 (5 bases). Trimming shortened V by 6 bases and J by 3 bases, and 21 bases separated the two germline ends. The CDR3 covers 17 residues. Per germline, CDR1 LGHNA and CDR2 YNFKEQ. The CDR3 DNA reads as TGTGCCAGCAGAGTCGAGGCCGGCAGGGAGGGTGGAAACACCATATATTTT. Encoded protein: CASRVEAGREGGNTIYF.

The V and J genes are TRBV7-3 and TRBJ2-5; TRBD2 agrees at 10 bases. CDR1 SGHTA and CDR2 FQGTGA come from the germline V gene. V trimming: 5 bases; J trimming: 1 base; junction bases outside the gene matches: 4. The CDR3 loop spans 15 amino acids. The CDR3 here is CASSRTSGLQETQYF. The CDR3 DNA is TGTGCCAGCAGCCGGACTAGCGGTCTCCAAGAGACCCAGTACTTC. Full variable domain (remainder filled in from reference TRBV7-3 and TRBJ2-5): GAGVSQTPSNKVTEKGKYVELRCDPISGHTALYWYRQSLGQGPEFLIYFQGTGAADDSGLPNDRFFAVRPEGSVSTLKIQRTERGDSAVYLCASSRTSGLQETQYFGPGTRLLVL.

The V and J genes are TRBV7-9 and TRBJ1-4; the D is unclear. V was clipped by 2 bases and J by 5 bases, with 9 bases between them. CDR3 size: 14 residues. Germline V lookup: CDR1 SEHNR, CDR2 FQNEAQ (reference sequence). CDR3 residues: CASSLMTGNEKLFF. DNA for the CDR3: TGTGCCAGCAGCTTAATGACGGGAAATGAAAAACTGTTTTTT.

V gene TRBV6-1 combines with J gene TRBJ2-2, with 7 nucleotides matching TRBD1. Germline CDR1 and CDR2: MNHNS and SASEGT. The V segment lost 6 bases and the J segment 6 bases; nucleotides outside the gene matches: 10. This CDR3 comprises 15 residues. CDR3 amino acids: CASRTDRVRAGELFF. The CDR3 DNA is TGTGCCAGCAGGACCGACAGGGTACGCGCCGGGGAGCTGTTTTTT.

This chain links TRBV5-1 with TRBJ2-2; D is perhaps TRBD2 (7 bases). The CDR3 runs to 16 residues. Trimming removed 5 bases at V and 4 bases at J, with 18 bases between. The germline gives CDR1 SGHRS, CDR2 YFSETQ. CDR3 in amino acids: CASREGGLPITGELFF. The CDR3 DNA reads as TGCGCCAGCAGGGAAGGGGGACTACCTATCACCGGGGAGCTGTTTTTT.

This clone was seen a single time. The V call is TRBV15, the J call TRBJ2-5; D uncertain. This CDR3 is 12 amino acids long. Germline values: CDR1 LNHNV, CDR2 YYDKDF (reference sequence). The V end lost 5 bases, the J end lost 1 base, and 5 bases lay between the germline ends. The DNA of the CDR3 is TGTGCCACCAGCGGCCTCCAAGAGACCCAGTACTTC. The encoded protein is CATSGLQETQYF.

The rearrangement links TRBV11-3 to TRBJ1-5; 7 bases are a match to TRBD1. There are 16 residues in the CDR3. From germline, CDR1 is SGHNT and CDR2 YENEEA. V gave up 3 bases and J gave up 0 bases; unmatched junction bases: 5. The CDR3 sequence: CASSFSGQLSNQPQHF. The CDR3 nucleotides are TGTGCCAGCAGCTTTTCGGGACAGCTTAGCAATCAGCCCCAGCATTTT.

The chain combines TRBV19 with TRBJ1-1, with 8 bases lining up with TRBD1. Unmatched junction bases numbered 4, after V lost 2 bases and J lost 5 bases. The CDR3 consists of 14 residues. The V gene's germline CDR1 is LNHDA and CDR2 SQIVND (reference sequence). The CDR3 is CASSILGQGTEAFF. CDR3 nucleotide sequence: TGTGCCAGTAGTATACTCGGACAGGGAACTGAAGCTTTCTTT.